Detailed here is one TCR beta chain. CDR3 length equals 16 residues. With 0 bases removed from V and 1 base from J, the gap between germline ends came to 12 bases. CDR1 and CDR2 from the germline V gene are KGHSH and LQKENI. This record belongs to a study of T cell responses to AZD1222 COVID-19 vaccine. Sequenced by immunoSEQ multiplex PCR; TCRdb stores in-frame clones only, minus some. The profile shows about 200,000 clones, over 80% of them singletons. This TCR came from an adult in good health. The rearrangement uses TRBV18 and TRBJ1-2; D possibly corresponds to TRBD1 (5 bases). The source material was peripheral blood, sampled on day 0 of AZD1222 vaccination. For the CDR3, the DNA is TGTGCCAGCTCACCACCGATGGGGGAGTTTAACTATGGCTACACCTTC. Amino acid sequence: CASSPPMGEFNYGYTF. Full variable domain (remainder filled in from reference TRBV18 and TRBJ1-2): NAGVMQNPRHLVRRRGQEARLRCSPMKGHSHVYWYRQLPEEGLKFMVYLQKENIIDESGMPKERFSAEFPKEGPSILRIQQVVRGDSAAYFCASSPPMGEFNYGYTFGSGTRLTVV.